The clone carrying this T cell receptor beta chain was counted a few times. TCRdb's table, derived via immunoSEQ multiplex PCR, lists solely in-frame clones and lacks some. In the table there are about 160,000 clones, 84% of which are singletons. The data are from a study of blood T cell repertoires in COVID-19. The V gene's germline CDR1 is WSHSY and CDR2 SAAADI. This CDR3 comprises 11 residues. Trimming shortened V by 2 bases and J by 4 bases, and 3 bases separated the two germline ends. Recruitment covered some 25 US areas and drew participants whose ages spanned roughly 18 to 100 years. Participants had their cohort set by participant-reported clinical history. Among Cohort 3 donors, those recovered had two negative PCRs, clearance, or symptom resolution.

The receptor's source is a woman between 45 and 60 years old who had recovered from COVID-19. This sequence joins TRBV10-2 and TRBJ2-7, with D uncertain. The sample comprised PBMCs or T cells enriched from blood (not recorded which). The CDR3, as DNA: TGCGCCAGCAGTGAGCGGTACGAGCAGTACTTC. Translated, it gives CASSERYEQYF.